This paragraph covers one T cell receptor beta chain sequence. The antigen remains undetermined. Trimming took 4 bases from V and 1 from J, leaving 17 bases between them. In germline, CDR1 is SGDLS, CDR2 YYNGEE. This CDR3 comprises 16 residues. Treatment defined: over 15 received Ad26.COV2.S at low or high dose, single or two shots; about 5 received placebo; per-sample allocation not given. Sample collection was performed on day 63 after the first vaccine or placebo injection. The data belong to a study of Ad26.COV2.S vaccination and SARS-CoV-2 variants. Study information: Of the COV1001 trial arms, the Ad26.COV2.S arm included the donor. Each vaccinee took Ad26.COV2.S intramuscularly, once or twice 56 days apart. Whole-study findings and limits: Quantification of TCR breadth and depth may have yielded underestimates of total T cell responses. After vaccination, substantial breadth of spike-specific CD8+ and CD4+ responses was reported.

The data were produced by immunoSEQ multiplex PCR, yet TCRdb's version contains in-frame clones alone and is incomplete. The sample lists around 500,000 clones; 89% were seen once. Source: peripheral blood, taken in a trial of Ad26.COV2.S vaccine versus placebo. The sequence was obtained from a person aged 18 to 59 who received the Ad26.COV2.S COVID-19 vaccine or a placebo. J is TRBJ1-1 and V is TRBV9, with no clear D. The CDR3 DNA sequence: TGTGCCAGCAGCCCCCCGCGGGCGTCCGGGAACACTGAAGCTTTCTTT. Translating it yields CASSPPRASGNTEAFF.